This record covers a single T cell receptor (beta chain). The template for TCR beta VDJ and CDR3 sequence profiling was genomic DNA. A single record per CDR3 protein comes from TCRdb applying MiXCR to the reads. Found here are under 350,000 distinct CDR3 sequences, around three fifths of them singletons; the top ten hold 1% to 1.5%. Patients included in sequencing had previously demonstrated CD8+CD57+ cell expansion by flow cytometry. The data belong to a study of CD8+CD57+ T cells in acquired aplastic anemia. The receptor was isolated from a human donor with aplastic anemia. The sequenced sample consisted of sorted CD4+, CD8+, or CD8+CD57+ T cells (not recorded which) from PBMCs.

CDR3 sequence (DNA): TGTGCCAGCAGCCGAAGGACAGGGGGCAAAGGCTACACCTTC. This translates into CASSRRTGGKGYTF. The genes are TRBV7-8 and TRBJ1-2; 11 bases fit TRBD1. The germline CDR1 and CDR2 sequences are SGHVS and FQNEAQ. This CDR3 is built from 14 residues. V was clipped by 5 bases and J by 8 bases; unmatched bases: 7.